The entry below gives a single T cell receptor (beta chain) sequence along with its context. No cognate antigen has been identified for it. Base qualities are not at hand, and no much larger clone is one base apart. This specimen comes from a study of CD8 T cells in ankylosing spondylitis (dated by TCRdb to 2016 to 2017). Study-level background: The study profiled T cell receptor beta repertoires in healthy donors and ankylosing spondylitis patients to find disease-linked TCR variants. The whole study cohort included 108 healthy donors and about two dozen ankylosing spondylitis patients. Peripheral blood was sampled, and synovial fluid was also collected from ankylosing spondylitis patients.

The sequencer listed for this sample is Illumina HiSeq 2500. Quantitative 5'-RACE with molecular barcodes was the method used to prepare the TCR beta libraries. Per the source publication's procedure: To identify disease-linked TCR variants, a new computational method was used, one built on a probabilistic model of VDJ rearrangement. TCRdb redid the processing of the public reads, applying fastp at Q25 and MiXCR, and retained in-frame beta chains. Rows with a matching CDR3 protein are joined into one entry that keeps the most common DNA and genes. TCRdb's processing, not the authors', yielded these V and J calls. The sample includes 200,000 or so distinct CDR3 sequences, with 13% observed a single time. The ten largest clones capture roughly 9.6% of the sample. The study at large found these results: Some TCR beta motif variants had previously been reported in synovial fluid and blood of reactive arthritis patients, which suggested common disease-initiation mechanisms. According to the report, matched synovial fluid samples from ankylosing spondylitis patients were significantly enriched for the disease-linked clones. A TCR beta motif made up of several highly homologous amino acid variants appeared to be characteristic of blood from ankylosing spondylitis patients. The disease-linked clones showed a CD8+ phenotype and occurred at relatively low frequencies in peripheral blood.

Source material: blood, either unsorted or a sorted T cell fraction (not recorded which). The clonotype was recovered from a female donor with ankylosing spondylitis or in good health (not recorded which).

The CDR3 protein sequence reads: CASQGASYNSPLHF. The base sequence is TGTGCCAGCCAGGGGGCTTCATATAATTCACCCCTCCACTTT. Here the chain combines TRBV6-1 and TRBJ1-6; 8 central bases correspond to TRBD1. V loses 8 bases at its end and J loses 4 bases; junction bases beyond the gene matches: 4. Spanning cysteine to phenylalanine, the CDR3 consists of 14 amino acids. The DNA shown is the 42-base CDR3, in frame from base 1. Looking up the germline V gene yields CDR1 MNHNS and CDR2 SASEGT.